Listed here are 11 T cell receptor beta chains from one sample, sequenced in a study of T cells in Graves' hyperthyroidism and ophthalmopathy. Amplification targeted TCR beta CDR3 regions from RNA transcripts. The HTBI primer set drove a first-round RT-PCR of the TCR CDR3. Using its own MiXCR run on the multiplex PCR reads, TCRdb lists one record per CDR3 protein. The sample contains 550,000 to 700,000 distinct CDR3 sequences, roughly 46% of which appear only once. The sequenced sample was peripheral blood or thyroid tissue (not recorded which). The receptors originated from an adult woman with Graves' disease, either hyperthyroidism or ophthalmopathy (not recorded which).

This clonotype occurred many times. The chain couples TRBV2 to TRBJ2-2; D remains unclear. V was shortened by 8 bases and J by 7 bases, with 11 bases between the two germline ends. The CDR3 consists of 12 residues. CDR1 SNHLY and CDR2 FYNNEI come from the germline V gene. The CDR3 DNA sequence: TGTGCCAGCTCGTCGGACGGCGGGGAGCTGTTTTTT. It is translated as CASSSDGGELFF.

V usage is TRBV9 and J usage is TRBJ2-2; the D call may be TRBD1 or TRBD2 (6 bases each). This CDR3 is built from 12 residues. Trimming took off 2 bases at V and 17 bases at J, with 16 bases between the two ends. Germline V gene data show CDR1 as SGDLS and CDR2 as YYNGEE. DNA of the CDR3: TGTGCCAGCAGCGTCGGGGGCGTAAGCTGTTTTTTT. Protein product: CASSVGGVSCFF.

This clonotype was recorded at least ten times. This sequence joins TRBV19 and TRBJ2-2; D may be TRBD2 (5 bases). The CDR3 sequence is 16 residues long. Looked up from germline, CDR1 is LNHDA and CDR2 is SQIVND (reference sequence). V was pared by 7 bases and J by 0 bases, with 15 bases between. CDR3 in DNA: TGTGCCAGTATCAGTTTCGGGGATACGAACACCGGGGAGCTGTTTTTT. It encodes CASISFGDTNTGELFF. The entire variable domain, with the rest obtained from reference TRBV19 and TRBJ2-2, is as follows: DGGITQSPKYLFRKEGQNVTLSCEQNLNHDAMYWYRQDPGQGLRLIYYSQIVNDFQKGDIAEGYSVSREKKESFPLTVTSAQKNPTAFYLCASISFGDTNTGELFFGEGSRLTVL.

The table lists this clonotype with many counts. The chain employs TRBV28 and TRBJ1-5, with D tentatively TRBD1 (5 bases). The CDR3 spans 12 residues. The germline CDR1 and CDR2 sequences are MDHEN and SYDVKM. V lost 7 bases and J 5 bases, leaving 9 bases between the germline ends. The CDR3 spells CASTQGYQPQHF. The CDR3, as DNA: TGTGCCAGCACTCAGGGATATCAGCCCCAGCATTTT.

The V gene is TRBV10-3, the J gene TRBJ1-6, with a weak D call TRBD1 (5 bases). Germline CDR1 reads ENHRY; CDR2 reads SYGVKD. The CDR3 has 15 amino acids. Trimming pared 0 bases from V and 9 bases from J, leaving 12 bases between. CDR3 in amino acids: CAISESAGPGSPLHF. As DNA, the CDR3 is TGTGCCATCAGTGAGTCGGCGGGGCCGGGTTCACCCCTCCACTTT.

Regarding this clonotype: This may come from a read error, since a much larger clone is one base off. The chain uses TRBV4-1 and TRBJ2-7; 8 bases match TRBD1. The J segment lost 3 bases and the V segment lost 4 bases, leaving 8 bases of the junction unmatched. CDR1 MGHRA and CDR2 YSYEKL come from the germline V gene. The CDR3 loop spans 15 amino acids. The chain's CDR3 is CASSLPDRVDYEQYF. As DNA, the CDR3 is TGCGCCAGCAGCCTTCCGGACAGGGTAGACTACGAGCAGTACTTC.

This clonotype was observed many times. The chain links TRBV10-3 to TRBJ1-1; D is perhaps TRBD1 (5 bases). The CDR3 has 13 amino acids. Trimming left V 6 bases short and J 0 bases short, with 8 bases between. Germline assignment: CDR1 ENHRY and CDR2 SYGVKD. The CDR3 nucleotides are TGTGCCATCAGGGGGGGGGTGAACACTGAAGCTTTCTTT. Its protein product is CAIRGGVNTEAFF.

This clonotype occurred once. The chain recombines TRBV10-3 with TRBJ1-5; no firm D call. The CDR3 runs 12 residues. Germline values: CDR1 ENHRY, CDR2 SYGVKD. V gave up 3 bases and J gave up 7 bases, with 7 bases separating them. The CDR3 nucleotides read TGTGCCATCAGTGAATTCGGGCAGCCCCAGCATTTT. It yields the protein CAISEFGQPQHF.

This chain connects TRBV12-3 or TRBV12-4 to TRBJ1-1, with D perhaps matching TRBD1 (5 bases). Trimming pared 4 bases from V and 4 bases from J, leaving 13 bases between. CDR3 length equals 14 residues. CDR3 nucleotide sequence: TGTGCCAGCAGTTGGCCGGGGCTGGGCACTGAAGCTTTCTTT. It yields the protein CASSWPGLGTEAFF.

Turning to this clonotype: One junction end does not reproduce the germline sequence, and a read error may be involved. V and J are TRBV10-3 and TRBJ1-3; D is unclear. The CDR3 is 15 amino acids. CDR1 ENHRY and CDR2 SYGVKD come from the germline V gene. The CDR3 protein is CASSLRADSGNTIYF. The CDR3 nucleotides read TGTGCCAGCAGTTTACGGGCAGACTCTGGAAACACCATATATTTT.

Of note for this clonotype: It is likely a read error, because the conserved phenylalanine at the end of the CDR3 is missing. The DNA is left out, because the CDR3 cannot be placed on it with certainty; the CDR3 is given as TCRdb lists it. V gene TRBV20-1 combines with J gene TRBJ1-6; the DNA was not compared with TRBD1, the D call given in the table. Germline lookup yields CDR1 DFQATT and CDR2 SNEGSKA (reference sequence). Ends included, the CDR3 has 12 residues. The CDR3 here is CSAPNRNSPLQS.